Shown below are 18 T cell receptor beta chains from a single sample sequenced in a study of blood T cell repertoires in COVID-19. Profiled with immunoSEQ multiplex PCR; TCRdb holds only in-frame clones, not every one. The sample holds 30,000 to 40,000 clones, around 83% seen once. The sequencing sample was made of peripheral blood. The receptors were sampled from a man aged 60-69 years with active or convalescent COVID-19.

On this clone itself: The sample contains more than one DNA sequence encoding this CDR3. CDR3 sequence: CASSPLPGGPNEQFF. Written as DNA, the CDR3 is TGTGCCAGCTCACCACTGCCGGGAGGGCCCAATGAGCAGTTCTTC. The V and J genes are TRBV18 and TRBJ2-1, with 8 bases matching TRBD2. Germline CDR1 reads KGHSH; CDR2 reads LQKENI. V shed 1 base, J shed 6 bases, and the junction held 5 bases outside the gene matches. The CDR3 is made up of 15 amino acids.

The chain carries TRBV9 and TRBJ2-5; TRBD2 is a possible D gene (5 bases). V lost 3 bases and J lost 3, with 9 bases in between. The CDR3 extends over 13 amino acids. CDR1 is SGDLS, CDR2 YYNGEE, per germline. CDR3 region: CASSGGLKETQYF. The CDR3 bases are TGTGCCAGCAGCGGTGGACTGAAAGAGACCCAGTACTTC.

This chain joins TRBV11-2 and TRBJ1-2; no clear D gene. This CDR3 spans 16 amino acids. CDR1 and CDR2 from the germline V gene are SGHAT and FQNNGV. The V end lost 0 bases, the J end lost 0 bases, and 11 bases lay between the germline ends. The DNA of the CDR3 is TGTGCCAGCAGCTTAGAGGCGGGCCGCACTAACTATGGCTACACCTTC. Translating gives CASSLEAGRTNYGYTF.

For the CDR3, the DNA is TGTGCCAGCAGCAAGAGGAGCAGGGAGAACACCGGGGAGCTGTTTTTT. The encoded protein is CASSKRSRENTGELFF. The V call is TRBV9, the J call TRBJ2-2; the D gene is possibly TRBD1 (5 bases). CDR1 and CDR2 (germline): SGDLS, YYNGEE. V was shortened by 4 bases and J by 1 base, with 14 bases between the two germline ends. The CDR3 spans 16 residues. Variable domain in full (rest from reference TRBV9 and TRBJ2-2): DSGVTQTPKHLITATGQRVTLRCSPRSGDLSVYWYQQSLDQGLQFLIQYYNGEERAKGNILERFSAQQFPDLHSELNLSSLELGDSALYFCASSKRSRENTGELFFGEGSRLTVL.

This chain uses TRBV5-1 with TRBJ2-4, with no clear D. The CDR3 covers 13 residues. V was clipped by 0 bases and J by 4 bases, with 5 bases between them. CDR1 is SGHRS, CDR2 YFSETQ, per germline. Here the CDR3 DNA reads TGCGCCAGCAGCTTGGGGCCTAAAAACATTCAGTACTTC. Translated: CASSLGPKNIQYF. Based on the CDR3 plus reference TRBV5-1 and TRBJ2-4, the full variable domain is KAGVTQTPRYLIKTRGQQVTLSCSPISGHRSVSWYQQTPGQGLQFLFEYFSETQRNKGNFPGRFSGRQFSNSRSEMNVSTLELGDSALYLCASSLGPKNIQYFGAGTRLSVL.

This clone rates as medium-sized (0.01 to 0.1%). Different DNA sequences within this sample yield the same CDR3. This chain connects TRBV11-2 to TRBJ2-1; TRBD2 agrees at 7 bases. Germline V gene lookup returns CDR1 SGHAT and CDR2 FQNNGV. The CDR3 is made up of 15 amino acids. Trimming removed 1 base from V and 4 bases from J; junction bases left unmatched: 4. CDR3 residues: CASSLGLAEYNEQFF. For the CDR3, the DNA is TGTGCCAGCAGCTTAGGACTAGCTGAATACAATGAGCAGTTCTTC.

In its sample, this clone was seen a few times. The gene calls are TRBV2 and TRBJ1-4; weak D call: TRBD1 (6 bases). Germline CDR1 and CDR2: SNHLY and FYNNEI. Trimming left V 8 bases short and J 5 bases short, with 18 bases between. This CDR3 is built from 15 residues. CDR3 sequence: CASAVGGTSNEKLFF. In DNA, the CDR3 is TGTGCCAGCGCGGTCGGTGGGACATCGAATGAAAAACTGTTTTTT.

CDR3 region: CASRGTSGKRFTDTQYF. The CDR3 coding sequence is TGTGCCAGCCGGGGGACTAGCGGGAAACGCTTCACAGATACGCAGTATTTT. The V and J genes are TRBV21-1 and TRBJ2-3; the listed D gene, TRBD2, was not tested against the DNA. TRBV21-1 is assigned pseudogene status. The CDR3 length is 17 residues.

V is TRBV30 and J is TRBJ1-6; tentatively, D is TRBD1 (5 bases). Trimming shortened V by 1 base and J by 8 bases, and 12 bases separated the two germline ends. This CDR3 comprises 14 residues. CDR1 and CDR2 (germline): GTSNPN, SVGIG (reference sequence). CDR3 sequence reads: CAWSGGGVDSPLHF. In nucleotides, the CDR3 is TGTGCCTGGAGTGGGGGGGGAGTAGATTCACCCCTCCACTTT.

The V call is TRBV29-1, the J call TRBJ2-3; TRBD2 agrees at 8 bases. The germline CDR1 and CDR2 sequences are SQVTM and ANQGSEA. J gave up 1 base and V 6 bases, and 9 bases lay outside the gene matches. There are 15 residues in the CDR3. The CDR3 sequence: CSVKALSGGTDTQYF. CDR3 nucleotide sequence: TGCAGCGTCAAGGCCCTTAGCGGGGGCACAGATACGCAGTATTTT.

This chain uses TRBV11-3 with TRBJ1-4; TRBD1 matches 7 bases. This CDR3 has 14 amino acids. The germline V gene has CDR1 SGHNT and CDR2 YENEEA. V lost 3 bases, J lost 5 bases, and 3 bases stayed unmatched. CDR3 sequence (DNA): TGTGCCAGCAGCTTGACAGGGAGGAATGAAAAACTGTTTTTT. Protein product: CASSLTGRNEKLFF.

This clone was seen a single time. CDR3 sequence reads: CSVDGTRVDGEQFF. The CDR3 region has the DNA TGCAGCGTTGATGGGACTAGAGTGGACGGTGAGCAGTTCTTC. This chain links TRBV29-1 with TRBJ2-1, with 8 bases lining up with TRBD2. The J segment lost 9 bases and the V segment lost 3 bases, leaving 10 bases of the junction unmatched. The CDR3 contains 14 residues. Germline V gene data show CDR1 as SQVTM and CDR2 as ANQGSEA.

This chain uses TRBV7-2 with TRBJ2-5, with a possible D match to TRBD1 (6 bases). Germline loops: CDR1 SGHTA, CDR2 FQGNSA. The V and J ends lost 1 base and 5 bases respectively, with 11 bases between them. The CDR3 runs 14 residues. As DNA, the CDR3 is TGTGCCAGCAGCTTAGACAGGGCTAGTGAGACCCAGTACTTC. This sequence encodes CASSLDRASETQYF.

The rearrangement joins TRBV2 to TRBJ1-5; 8 bases line up with TRBD1. V lost 6 bases, J lost 2 bases, and 3 bases stayed unmatched. CDR1 is SNHLY and CDR2 is FYNNEI in the germline V gene. The CDR3 contains 14 residues. CDR3 sequence: CASSQQGGNQPQHF. DNA of the CDR3: TGTGCCAGCAGCCAACAGGGGGGCAATCAGCCCCAGCATTTT.

The chain joins TRBV5-4 to TRBJ2-3; 12 bases fit TRBD2. V trimming: 2 bases; J trimming: 1 base; junction bases outside the gene matches: 2. Germline V gene lookup returns CDR1 SGHNT and CDR2 YYREEE (reference sequence). The CDR3 extends over 16 amino acids. The CDR3: CASSFPSGGGTDTQYF. CDR3 DNA: TGTGCCAGCAGCTTTCCTAGCGGGGGGGGCACAGATACGCAGTATTTT.

The chain is built from TRBV9 and TRBJ1-3; D ambiguous. Germline V gives CDR1 SGDLS, CDR2 YYNGEE. The CDR3 loop spans 12 amino acids. Trimming cost V 6 bases and J 4 bases, with 8 bases left between them. The CDR3 coding sequence is TGTGCCAGCAAAGGCGGCGGAAACACCATATATTTT. Protein sequence: CASKGGGNTIYF.

The V call is TRBV30, the J call TRBJ2-7, with TRBD2 identical over 7 bases. J gave up 3 bases and V 3 bases, and 14 bases lay outside the gene matches. Germline assignment: CDR1 GTSNPN and CDR2 SVGIG (reference sequence). The CDR3 runs to 16 residues. CDR3 nucleotides: TGTGCCTGGAGCCGTCAAGGGAGGGCCGAATTCTACGAGCAGTACGTC. This gives the protein CAWSRQGRAEFYEQYV.

V and J are TRBV5-1 and TRBJ2-7, with 8 bases fitting TRBD1. V gave up 4 bases and J gave up 4 bases; unmatched junction bases: 4. From germline, CDR1 is SGHRS and CDR2 YFSETQ. The CDR3 contains 13 residues. The CDR3 DNA sequence: TGCGCCAGCAGCGCCGACAGGGGTTACGAGCAGTACGTC. It yields the protein CASSADRGYEQYV.